This T cell receptor beta chain was sequenced during a study of T cell responses to AZD1222 COVID-19 vaccine. With regard to this clone: Its antigen is unknown.

The data were produced by immunoSEQ multiplex PCR, yet TCRdb's version contains in-frame clones alone and is incomplete. The data contain 140,000 to 150,000 clones, about 93% of them singletons. The ends were cut back, 4 bases at V and 6 bases at J, with 13 bases in the middle. From germline, CDR1 is SNHLY and CDR2 FYNNEI. This CDR3 region has 14 residues. Study observations and caveats: At 160-218 and 743-854, vaccine-associated CD4 TCRs were dominant, and they spanned spike. Only six people who got AZD1222 tested seropositive at baseline. Vaccination with two AZD1222 doses was followed by a rise in Spike-specific TCR breadth and depth.

Sequenced here: peripheral blood, sampled on day 0 of AZD1222 vaccination. This receptor was identified in an adult in good health. V is TRBV2 and J is TRBJ1-5; the D is unclear. CDR3 loop: CASSGSGSVQPQHF. The CDR3 DNA follows: TGTGCCAGCAGTGGCTCAGGATCGGTTCAGCCCCAGCATTTT.